A selection of T cell receptor beta chains follows, all from one sample in a study of cytomegalovirus exposure and HLA in healthy donors. TCRdb keeps only in-frame clones here, not all; method: immunoSEQ multiplex PCR. The repertoire holds around 60,000 clones, with around 90% as singletons. The source material was PBMCs. These receptors were taken from a woman younger than 30 in good health and CMV-seronegative. Both conserved end residues are part of each CDR3. Some rows mark clone size as missing; the rest say once, few, many or name a class of expanded clone.

clone_size	v_call	j_call	cdr3_aa
NA	TRBV28	TRBJ2-2	CASSWGGRRLAGGKNTGELFF
NA	TRBV18	TRBJ1-4	CASSPQEEGPTNEKLFF
NA	TRBV5-1	TRBJ2-3	CASSLGGGRTDTQYF
NA	TRBV11-3	TRBJ2-5	CASSLDVGGGRYQETQYF
NA	TRBV7-2	TRBJ2-7	CASSLAGGESYEQYF
NA	TRBV6-1	TRBJ2-7	CASSEDGTGAYEQYF
NA	TRBV2	TRBJ1-5	CASSGDRGRNQPQHF
NA	TRBV28	TRBJ1-1	CASSFAGVNTEAFF
NA	TRBV5-5	TRBJ1-5	CASSTGTARQPQHF
NA	TRBV2	TRBJ1-1	CASSSDRHNTEAFF
few	TRBV5-6	TRBJ1-3	CASSLFQARSGNTIYF
NA	TRBV7-6	TRBJ1-3	CASSRRGQGLSGNTIYF
NA	TRBV11-3	TRBJ2-3	CASSHKYTDTQYF
NA	TRBV11-2	TRBJ2-3	CASSQITDTQYF
NA	TRBV28	TRBJ1-2	CASTPLATVNYGYTF
once	TRBV5-1	TRBJ1-4	CASSRGQGNEKLFF
NA	TRBV7-9	TRBJ2-1	CASSSIDRGVFYNEQFF
NA	TRBV9	TRBJ2-5	CASSRRGTSQQWETQYF
NA	TRBV5-4	TRBJ1-1	CASTPGVGDSEAFF
NA	TRBV6-1	TRBJ1-1	CASSRTRNTEAFF
NA	TRBV10-2	TRBJ2-5	CASATVRRGYQETQYF
NA	TRBV7-9	TRBJ1-5	CASSLATENQPQHF
NA	TRBV9	TRBJ2-1	CASSVTSARRSEQFF
NA	TRBV27	TRBJ1-4	CASRNANRLFF
NA	TRBV6-6	TRBJ2-1	CASAERLAGDNEQFF
NA	TRBV19	TRBJ2-3	CASSARTDTQYF
NA	TRBV2	TRBJ2-3	CANGDRGPDTQYF
NA	TRBV30	TRBJ1-2	CAWSVPGQGPFSF
NA	TRBV14	TRBJ2-7	CASSQLRVYEQYF
NA	TRBV27	TRBJ2-1	CASSLLGGSNEQFF
once	TRBV4-1	TRBJ1-5	CASSQVPGQPQHF
NA	TRBV30	TRBJ1-1	CAWSRRITGGASPEAFF
NA	TRBV6-1	TRBJ2-3	CASSDIAGGADTQYF
NA	TRBV9	TRBJ2-1	CASSTNPSGSAYNEQFF
once	TRBV28	TRBJ2-1	CASSPFSHARGNEQFF
NA	TRBV11-2	TRBJ2-2	CASSLIRGTGELFF
NA	TRBV6-1	TRBJ2-1	CASSELPGQGVNEQFF
NA	TRBV9	TRBJ2-5	CASSVAGETQYF
NA	TRBV7-9	TRBJ2-5	CASRRLAGETQYF
NA	TRBV28	TRBJ1-2	CASSPSGYGYTF
NA	TRBV4-1	TRBJ1-5	CASSQGGQKDQPQHF
NA	TRBV28	TRBJ1-4	CASSSGFNEKLFF
NA	TRBV11-2	TRBJ2-5	CASSLQGAFEETQYF
NA	TRBV4-1	TRBJ2-2	CASSQVQGSGELFF
NA	TRBV11-2	TRBJ2-1	CASSLEARNEQFF
NA	TRBV25-1	TRBJ2-5	CASSARVKETQYF
NA	TRBV11-2	TRBJ2-3	CASSPSRGTATQYF
NA	TRBV28	TRBJ2-7	CASSESGRGTYEQYF
NA	TRBV7-9	TRBJ1-1	CASNLTQPGQGLSGAFF
NA	TRBV19	TRBJ2-1	CASSIERQGIDEQFF
NA	TRBV6-1	TRBJ2-5	CASSDRAGSQETQYF